This entry features one T cell receptor beta chain sequence. V gave up 3 bases and J gave up 3 bases; unmatched junction bases: 2. CDR3 length: 15 amino acids. Germline V lookup: CDR1 MGHDK, CDR2 SYGVNS. This sample is part of a study of blood T cell repertoires in COVID-19. Overall study: Nucleic acid was either cDNA or gDNA, and it came from T cells, B-cell-depleted T cells, or PBMCs.

Profiling relied on immunoSEQ multiplex PCR, and the TCRdb table lists in-frame clones only, not all of them. The sample carries roughly 500,000 clones, 85% to 90% recorded once. The chain couples TRBV25-1 to TRBJ2-3; 11 bases map to TRBD2. This clonotype originated in a man between 18 and 35 years old with COVID-19, enrolled during active disease. The sequenced sample consisted of peripheral blood. CDR3 region: CASSETSGMTDTQYF. DNA for the CDR3: TGTGCCAGCAGTGAGACTAGCGGGATGACAGATACGCAGTATTTT. Full variable domain (remainder filled in from reference TRBV25-1 and TRBJ2-3): EADIYQTPRYLVIGTGKKITLECSQTMGHDKMYWYQQDPGMELHLIHYSYGVNSTEKGDLSSESTVSRIRTEHFPLTLESARPSHTSQYLCASSETSGMTDTQYFGPGTRLTVL.